This TCR beta chain was captured in a study of blood T cell repertoires in COVID-19. About the study: Acute and convalescent COVID-19 specimens originated in the United States, Italy and Spain. PBMCs, B-cell-depleted T cells, or T cells provided the cDNA or gDNA that made up the material.

This CDR3 spans 16 amino acids. V lost 6 bases, J lost 5 bases, and 19 bases lay in between. Germline loops: CDR1 MNHEY, CDR2 SMNVEV (reference sequence). Methods used by the authors: For nucleated cells, counts were estimated from reference gene primer amplification. Clones were read by immunoSEQ multiplex PCR, and TCRdb kept only the in-frame ones, dropping some. V and J calls and clone size are those listed in that table; D and trimming were worked out from the DNA. The data show about 14,000 clones, around 67% seen once. The rearrangement joins TRBV27 to TRBJ2-2; D call uncertain. Sequenced: peripheral blood. This sequence was found in a boy younger than 10 with active or convalescent COVID-19. CDR3 coding DNA: TGTGCCAGCAGCCACCTTCAGGTTGGCGCGACCGGGGAGCTGTTTTTT. This codes for CASSHLQVGATGELFF.